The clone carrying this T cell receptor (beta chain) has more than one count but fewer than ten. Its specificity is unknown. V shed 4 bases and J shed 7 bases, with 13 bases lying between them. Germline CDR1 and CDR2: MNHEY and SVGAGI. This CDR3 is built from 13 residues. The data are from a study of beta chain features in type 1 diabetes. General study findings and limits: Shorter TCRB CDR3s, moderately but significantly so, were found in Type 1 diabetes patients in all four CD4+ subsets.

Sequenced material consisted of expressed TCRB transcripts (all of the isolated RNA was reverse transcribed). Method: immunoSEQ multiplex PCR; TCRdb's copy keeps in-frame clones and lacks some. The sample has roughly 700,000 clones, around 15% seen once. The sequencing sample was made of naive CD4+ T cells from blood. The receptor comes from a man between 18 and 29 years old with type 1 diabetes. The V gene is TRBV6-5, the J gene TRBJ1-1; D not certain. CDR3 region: CASSSQRGFEAFF. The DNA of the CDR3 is TGTGCCAGCAGTTCTCAGAGAGGATTTGAAGCTTTCTTT.